A selection of T cell receptor beta chains follows, all from one sample in a study of blood T cell repertoires in COVID-19. Repertoires were generated with immunoSEQ multiplex PCR, while TCRdb's copy carries only in-frame clones and drops some. Of 200,000 or so clones listed, 70% to 85% were seen once; the top ten hold around 6.9%. Input material: peripheral blood. The receptors were sampled from a human donor with acute or convalescent COVID-19. The donor label of this sample is uncertain. Each CDR3 is given with its conserved first and last residue. Fields, in order: V gene, D gene, J gene, clone size, CDR3 DNA, CDR3 protein. A D gene is named only where the DNA matches it firmly. Where a row states a size, it is once, few, many or the class of an expanded clone; other rows omit it.

>TRBV27|TRBD1|TRBJ1-2|.
TGTGCCAGTAAAAAGGGAATCAGGGGGCAGGACTATGGCTACACCTTC
CASKKGIRGQDYGYTF
>TRBV5-1|TRBD1|TRBJ2-4|few
TGCGCCAGCAGCCCGGGACAGCCTCAAAACATTCAGTACTTC
CASSPGQPQNIQYF
>TRBV2|TRBD1|TRBJ2-1|.
TGTGCCAGCAGTGCCGGGACAGGGGGTAACAATGAGCAGTTCTTC
CASSAGTGGNNEQFF
>TRBV2|TRBD1|TRBJ1-4|.
TGTGCCAGCAGTGATGGGACAGGGGTGGTCGAAAAACTGTTTTTT
CASSDGTGVVEKLFF
>TRBV19|TRBD1|TRBJ1-4|.
TGTGCCAGTAGTGCGGGACAGGGGGCGCTTAAACTGTTTTTT
CASSAGQGALKLFF
>TRBV5-4|TRBD1|TRBJ1-1|.
TGTGCCAGCAGTCGGGCAACAGGGGGTGGCTGGAACACTGAAGCTTTCTTT
CASSRATGGGWNTEAFF
>TRBV20-1|.|TRBJ2-7|.
TGCAGTGCTAGTCGAGGGAGCGACGAGCAGTACTTC
CSASRGSDEQYF
>TRBV7-9|TRBD1|TRBJ2-7|.
TGTGCCAGCAGCTTAGGACAGGGAAACACTGTGCAGTACTTC
CASSLGQGNTVQYF
>TRBV19|TRBD1|TRBJ1-1|once
TGTGCCAGTAGAAAAGGGACAGACAACACTGAAGCTTTCTTT
CASRKGTDNTEAFF
>TRBV18|.|TRBJ2-5|.
TGTGCCAGCTCACCTTCTTATAGCTTGGTGGAGACCCAGTACTTC
CASSPSYSLVETQYF
>TRBV11-2|TRBD2|TRBJ2-1|.
TGTGCCAGCAGCTATAGCGGGAGGGCCCCCGATTACAATGAGCAGTTCTTC
CASSYSGRAPDYNEQFF
>TRBV7-9|TRBD2|TRBJ2-7|.
TGTGCCAGCAGCCCTTCGGGCGGGCGGGAGCGCTCCTACGAGCAGTACTTC
CASSPSGGRERSYEQYF
>TRBV7-2|.|TRBJ2-6|.
TGTGCCAGCAGCTTAGTGGGCGCTGGGGCCAACGTCCTGACTTTC
CASSLVGAGANVLTF
>TRBV18|TRBD2|TRBJ2-3|.
TGTGCCAGCTCACTAGAGACTAGCGGGACAGATACGCAGTATTTT
CASSLETSGTDTQYF
>TRBV30|.|TRBJ1-3|few
TGTGCCTGGAGCCCTCAGCCAGGGACACATGGAAACACCATATATTTT
CAWSPQPGTHGNTIYF
>TRBV4-3|TRBD2|TRBJ2-1|.
TGCGCCAGCAGCCAAGATTGGGCTAGCGGGAGGGCCCGTTCCTACAATGAGCAGTTCTTC
CASSQDWASGRARSYNEQFF
>TRBV3-1/TRBV3-2|TRBD1|TRBJ2-5|.
TGTGCCAGCAGCCATGGACAGGGGAGAGAGACCCAGTACTTC
CASSHGQGRETQYF